The present T cell receptor (gamma chain) was sequenced within a study of gamma-delta chains in newborns, infants, children. Study background: Microbial exposure reportedly drives polyclonal innate γδ T cell expansion after birth.

Losses at the gene ends were 2 bases for V and 2 bases for J; bases not matched to a gene: 3. The germline CDR1 and CDR2 sequences are VTNTFY and YDVSTARD (reference sequence). The CDR3 has 13 amino acids. This clone is large in the sample. TCRdb ran CATT on the reads. Seen here are about 660 gamma-chain clones, 5.5% to 7% observed once, and the top ten hold about 21%. The sequenced sample was blood. The TCR originated in a child who was a newborn, infant or young child, either healthy, febrile or measles-vaccinated (not recorded which). The J gene is TRGJ1 or TRGJ2, the V gene TRGV3. CDR3 sequence reads: CATWDTYYYKKLF. DNA for the CDR3: TGTGCCACCTGGGACACCTATTATTATAAGAAACTCTTT.